The clone carrying this TCR beta chain appeared once. V lost 0 bases to trimming and J lost 3 bases, with 15 bases between them. The CDR3 contains 16 residues. Germline CDR1 is SGHAT and CDR2 is FQDESV (reference sequence). From the RT-PCR reads, TCRdb called clonotypes with MiXCR, one entry per CDR3 protein. This table holds around 13,000 distinct CDR3 sequences, about 81% found once. This sample stems from a study of yellow fever vaccine responses in identical twins. This sample comprised T cells from blood (PBMCs), unsorted or a sorted subset (not recorded which), obtained before or after yellow fever vaccination (not recorded which). This clonotype was sampled from a woman aged 18-30 years who received the yellow fever vaccine. V gene TRBV11-1 combines with J gene TRBJ2-7; D could derive from TRBD1 or TRBD2 (6 bases each). Here the CDR3 reads CASSLAQGGAGYEQYF. DNA of the CDR3: TGTGCCAGCAGCTTAGCCCAAGGGGGAGCGGGCTACGAGCAGTACTTC.